The 26 T cell receptor beta chains given below trace back to one sample, sequenced in a study of T cell changes during pregnancy in multiple sclerosis. Some clones are missing from TCRdb's copy, which holds only in-frame ones; the method was immunoSEQ multiplex PCR. The sample carries about 59,000 clones, about 94% recorded once. The specimen was CD8+ T cells from peripheral blood mononuclear cells, collected after pregnancy. Receptor source: a female donor with multiple sclerosis, enrolled in a pregnancy study.

J is TRBJ2-1 and V is TRBV9, with D maybe TRBD2 (5 bases). CDR3 length: 15 residues. V lost 0 bases to trimming and J lost 3 bases, with 10 bases between them. Germline V lookup: CDR1 SGDLS, CDR2 YYNGEE. This CDR3 is CASSVGTHDYNEQFF. CDR3 nucleotide sequence: TGTGCCAGCAGCGTAGGGACTCACGACTACAATGAGCAGTTCTTC.

This clone was picked up a small number of times. The chain carries TRBV6-6 and TRBJ1-5; TRBD1 matches at 9 bases. V lost 5 bases to trimming and J lost 6 bases; unmatched junction nucleotides: 5. The CDR3 consists of 14 residues. CDR1 MNHNY and CDR2 SVGAGI come from the germline V gene (reference sequence). CDR3 residues: CASSTGGRSQPQHF. The DNA of the CDR3 is TGTGCCAGCAGTACAGGGGGCAGGAGTCAGCCCCAGCATTTT.

In this sample, this clone turned up once. This sequence joins TRBV19 and TRBJ1-1; D is ambiguous. The V gene's germline CDR1 is LNHDA and CDR2 SQIVND (reference sequence). The V and J ends lost 5 bases and 4 bases respectively, with 11 bases between them. This CDR3 region has 13 residues. CDR3 protein: CASSWPGGTEAFF. As DNA, the CDR3 is TGTGCCAGTAGTTGGCCAGGTGGCACTGAAGCTTTCTTT.

This chain links TRBV14 with TRBJ2-7; 11 bases match TRBD1. V lost 4 bases, J lost 5 bases, and 4 bases stayed unmatched. This CDR3 comprises 14 residues. Germline V gives CDR1 SGHDN, CDR2 FVKESK. CDR3: CASSPRDRGDEQYF. The CDR3 nucleotides read TGTGCCAGCAGCCCGCGGGACAGGGGGGACGAGCAGTACTTC.

The rearrangement joins TRBV6-5 to TRBJ2-1, with D possibly being TRBD2 (6 bases). The CDR3 has 11 amino acids. V lost 8 bases to trimming and J lost 6 bases, with 8 bases between them. Germline V lookup: CDR1 MNHEY, CDR2 SVGAGI. CDR3 sequence reads: CASRDFNEQFF. DNA of the CDR3: TGTGCCAGCCGGGACTTCAATGAGCAGTTCTTC.

This clone was counted once. The chain combines TRBV30 with TRBJ1-2; TRBD1 matches 8 bases. Trimming removed 0 bases from V and 6 bases from J; junction bases left unmatched: 6. The CDR3 contains 14 residues. Germline CDR1 GTSNPN, CDR2 SVGIG (reference sequence). CDR3 sequence (DNA): TGTGCCTGGAGTGTAAGTTTGACAGGGGATGGCTACACCTTC. Translated, it gives CAWSVSLTGDGYTF.

The CDR3 DNA sequence: TGTGCCAGCAGTCCTACGGACAGGGGAGGGCAAGAGACCCAGTACTTC. It specifies CASSPTDRGGQETQYF. V and J are TRBV27 and TRBJ2-5, with 9 positions matching TRBD1. The CDR3 sequence is 16 residues long. Germline CDR1 reads MNHEY; CDR2 reads SMNVEV (reference sequence). The junction had 9 bases not matched to a gene; V was cut back by 5 bases and J by 2 bases.

The genes are TRBV19 and TRBJ2-7; TRBD1 aligns across 8 bases. The ends lost 3 bases at V and 2 bases at J; junction bases unmatched: 12. Germline CDR1 is LNHDA and CDR2 is SQIVND (reference sequence). The CDR3 extends over 17 amino acids. DNA for the CDR3: TGTGCCAGTAGTATCCCCCGGACAGGGCCCAACACCTACGAGCAGTACTTC. Its translation is CASSIPRTGPNTYEQYF.

This clone has just one count. The CDR3 DNA reads TGTGCCAGCAGCGGCAGGGGCGTCAACACTGAAGCTTTCTTT. It specifies CASSGRGVNTEAFF. The chain combines TRBV6-1 with TRBJ1-1, with TRBD1 as a possible D gene (6 bases). The CDR3 is made up of 14 amino acids. V was pared by 6 bases and J by 2 bases, with 13 bases between. CDR1 and CDR2 from the germline V gene are MNHNS and SASEGT.

Only one count was recorded for this clone. This chain connects TRBV6-5 to TRBJ2-7, with TRBD1 matching over 10 bases. Germline CDR1 and CDR2: MNHEY and SVGAGI. The CDR3 sequence is 14 residues long. The trim removed 3 bases at V and 2 bases at J, leaving 1 base unmatched. The CDR3 DNA follows: TGTGCCAGCAGTTATGGGACAGGGGCCTACGAGCAGTACTTC. Translation: CASSYGTGAYEQYF.

This chain connects TRBV7-3 to TRBJ2-6; 7 nucleotides line up with TRBD1. The V segment lost 1 base and the J segment 2 bases; nucleotides outside the gene matches: 11. Germline CDR1 is SGHTA and CDR2 is FQGTGA. The CDR3 has 19 amino acids. The CDR3 here is CASSLSSLGRGTGANVLTF. DNA of the CDR3: TGTGCCAGCAGCTTAAGTAGTCTGGGCAGGGGGACTGGGGCCAACGTCCTGACTTTC. Complete variable domain (other parts from reference TRBV7-3 and TRBJ2-6): GAGVSQTPSNKVTEKGKYVELRCDPISGHTALYWYRQSLGQGPEFLIYFQGTGAADDSGLPNDRFFAVRPEGSVSTLKIQRTERGDSAVYLCASSLSSLGRGTGANVLTFGAGSRLTVL.

V is TRBV7-2 and J is TRBJ1-2; D is possibly TRBD1 (6 bases). The CDR3 is made up of 14 amino acids. The V gene lost 5 bases and the J gene lost 4 bases, with 14 bases spanning the gap. From germline, CDR1 is SGHTA and CDR2 FQGNSA. The DNA of the CDR3 is TGTGCCAGCAGCGACCACAGGGCCGGCTATGGCTACACCTTC. Translation gives CASSDHRAGYGYTF.

The V call is TRBV7-9, the J call TRBJ1-5; D gene ambiguous. Deletions cut 4 bases from V and 0 bases from J, with 7 bases between. Germline loops: CDR1 SEHNR, CDR2 FQNEAQ (reference sequence). The CDR3 extends over 14 amino acids. The CDR3 bases are TGTGCCAGCAGCTCCGAGCTTAGCAATCAGCCCCAGCATTTT. As protein: CASSSELSNQPQHF.

J is TRBJ2-1 and V is TRBV5-1, with D unresolved. In germline, CDR1 is SGHRS, CDR2 YFSETQ. The V and J ends lost 0 bases and 8 bases respectively, with 15 bases between them. The CDR3 length is 15 residues. DNA for the CDR3: TGCGCCAGCAGCTTGGAGCAATACCTTCGGGATGAGCAGTTCTTC. Its translation is CASSLEQYLRDEQFF.

The chain combines TRBV27 with TRBJ2-7, with a tentative D call TRBD2 (6 bases). V lost 2 bases and J lost 1, with 15 bases in between. Per germline, CDR1 MNHEY and CDR2 SMNVEV (reference sequence). The CDR3 has 16 amino acids. Here the CDR3 reads CASSLGPLASSYEQYF. CDR3 sequence (DNA): TGTGCCAGCAGTTTAGGGCCCCTAGCGTCGTCCTACGAGCAGTACTTC.

This chain uses TRBV7-6 with TRBJ2-1; 13 nucleotides agree with TRBD2. The junction had 9 bases not matched to a gene; V was cut back by 4 bases and J by 0 bases. The CDR3 contains 19 residues. The V gene's germline CDR1 is SGHVS and CDR2 FNYEAQ. This chain's CDR3 is CASSWGLAGLQSSYNEQFF. The CDR3 DNA follows: TGTGCCAGCAGCTGGGGACTAGCGGGATTACAAAGCTCCTACAATGAGCAGTTCTTC.

The chain couples TRBV7-6 to TRBJ2-7, with D possibly TRBD2 on 6 matching bases. Trimming stripped 1 base from V and 6 bases from J, with 25 bases between. This CDR3 has 18 amino acids. Germline CDR1 SGHVS, CDR2 FNYEAQ. CDR3 sequence: CASSLGVYGGTVYGEQYF. The CDR3 nucleotides read TGTGCCAGCAGCTTAGGAGTGTACGGCGGGACGGTTTACGGCGAGCAGTACTTC.

The CDR3 loop reads CASSQGQFYGYTF. The DNA for the CDR3 is TGTGCCAGCAGCCAGGGACAGTTCTATGGCTACACCTTC. This chain links TRBV14 with TRBJ1-2; 7 bases align to TRBD1. The CDR3 consists of 13 residues. V lost 3 bases to trimming and J lost 4 bases; unmatched junction nucleotides: 2. Germline CDR1 and CDR2: SGHDN and FVKESK.

As regards this clone: The junction differs from germline at one of its ends, possibly a read error. This chain uses TRBV28 with TRBJ2-7, with a weak D call TRBD2 (5 bases). The CDR3 totals 15 residues. Germline lookup yields CDR1 MDHEN and CDR2 SYDVKM. CDR3 DNA sequence: TGTGCCAGCAGTTTTGGTCCACTAGAATCCTCCGAGCAGTACTTC. Translating it yields CASSFGPLESSEQYF.

The chain has TRBV28 and TRBJ2-7; TRBD1 matches at 8 bases. From germline, CDR1 is MDHEN and CDR2 SYDVKM. With V trimmed by 10 bases and J by 1 base, 6 bases remained unmatched. The CDR3 is 13 amino acids. CDR3 DNA: TGTGCCACGGAGACAGGGGTGTCCTACGAGCAGTACTTC. It yields the protein CATETGVSYEQYF.

The chain recombines TRBV10-3 with TRBJ2-2; D unclear. Germline V gene sequence: CDR1 ENHRY, CDR2 SYGVKD. The V end lost 0 bases, the J end lost 0 bases, and 14 bases lay between the germline ends. This CDR3 has 18 amino acids. CDR3 coding DNA: TGTGCCATCAGTGAGTCCCCAGCGAGGCCTCCGAACACCGGGGAGCTGTTTTTT. Protein: CAISESPARPPNTGELFF.

The chain links TRBV7-2 to TRBJ2-7; TRBD2 agrees at 11 bases. Germline values: CDR1 SGHTA, CDR2 FQGNSA. V lost 4 bases and J lost 3; bases outside the gene matches: 5. This CDR3 region has 15 residues. CDR3 loop: CASSSLLAGDYEQYF. DNA of the CDR3: TGTGCCAGCAGCTCCCTACTAGCGGGAGACTACGAGCAGTACTTC.

This chain links TRBV11-2 with TRBJ2-7; D unclear. Germline values: CDR1 SGHAT, CDR2 FQNNGV. The germline V and J ends were trimmed by 5 bases and 7 bases, with 12 bases remaining between them. This CDR3 has 12 residues. In nucleotides, the CDR3 is TGTGCCAGCAGCCGGAGCTTCCGGGAGCAGTACTTC. It encodes CASSRSFREQYF.

The V and J genes are TRBV5-4 and TRBJ2-1, with D unresolved. Trimming cost V 1 base and J 8 bases, with 4 bases left between them. Germline V gives CDR1 SGHNT, CDR2 YYREEE (reference sequence). The CDR3 is 11 residues long. CDR3 residues: CASSLSYEQFF. The DNA of the CDR3 is TGTGCCAGCAGCTTGTCTTATGAGCAGTTCTTC.

CDR3 protein: CASSLADTDTQYF. The CDR3 DNA reads as TGTGCCAGCAGCTTGGCAGACACAGATACGCAGTATTTT. The chain recombines TRBV5-6 with TRBJ2-3, with no clear D. V was trimmed by 0 bases and J by 2 bases, leaving 4 bases between them. CDR3 length: 13 amino acids. Germline CDR1 and CDR2: SGHDT and YYEEEE.

This chain connects TRBV9 to TRBJ2-1; 8 bases align to TRBD1. The CDR3 spans 18 residues. Germline-derived CDR1 and CDR2 are SGDLS and YYNGEE. V dropped 4 bases and J dropped 0; count of bases not matched to a gene: 12. The CDR3 bases are TGTGCCAGCAGCTCTAAACCAGGGGGCCTGAACTCCTACAATGAGCAGTTCTTC. It specifies CASSSKPGGLNSYNEQFF.